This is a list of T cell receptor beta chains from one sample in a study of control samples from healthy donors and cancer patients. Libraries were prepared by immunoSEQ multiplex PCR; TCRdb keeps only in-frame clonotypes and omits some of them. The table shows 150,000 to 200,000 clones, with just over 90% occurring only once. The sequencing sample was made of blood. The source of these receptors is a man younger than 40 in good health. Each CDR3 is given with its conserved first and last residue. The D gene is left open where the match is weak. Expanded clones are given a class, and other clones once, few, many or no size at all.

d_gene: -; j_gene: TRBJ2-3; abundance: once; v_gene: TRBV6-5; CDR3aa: CASSRGDTQYF; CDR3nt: TGTGCCAGCAGTCGCGGGGATACGCAGTATTTT
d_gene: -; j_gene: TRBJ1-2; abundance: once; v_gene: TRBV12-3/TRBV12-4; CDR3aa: CASSLTGGYGYTF; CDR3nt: TGTGCCAGCAGTTTGACCGGGGGGTATGGCTACACCTTC
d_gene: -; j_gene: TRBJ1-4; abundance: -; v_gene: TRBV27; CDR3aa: CASSLDRFGEKLFF; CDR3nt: TGTGCCAGCAGTTTAGACAGGTTTGGCGAAAAACTGTTTTTT
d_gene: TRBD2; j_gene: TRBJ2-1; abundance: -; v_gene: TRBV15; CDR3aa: CATSRDPGLVSEQFF; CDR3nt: TGTGCCACCAGCAGGGACCCGGGACTAGTTTCTGAGCAGTTCTTC
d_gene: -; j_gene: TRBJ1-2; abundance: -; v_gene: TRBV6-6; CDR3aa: CASWGVLSGYTF; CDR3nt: TGTGCCAGCTGGGGCGTTTTGAGTGGCTACACCTTC
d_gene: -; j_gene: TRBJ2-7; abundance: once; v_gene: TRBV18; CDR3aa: CASSPELEGEQYF; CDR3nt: TGTGCCAGCTCACCAGAGCTAGAGGGCGAGCAGTACTTC
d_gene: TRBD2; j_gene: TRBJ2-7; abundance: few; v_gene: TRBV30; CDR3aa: CAWGRPISGLAGYPNEQYF; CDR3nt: TGTGCCTGGGGTCGGCCCATTTCGGGGCTAGCGGGCTATCCCAACGAGCAGTACTTC
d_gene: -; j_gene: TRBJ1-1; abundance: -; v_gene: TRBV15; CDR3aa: CATSLPASMNTEAFF; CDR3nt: TGTGCCACCAGCTTACCAGCATCCATGAACACTGAAGCTTTCTTT
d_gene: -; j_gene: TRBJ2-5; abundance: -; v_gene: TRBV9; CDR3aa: CASSRDRKETQYF; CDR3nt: TGTGCCAGCAGCCGGGACCGTAAAGAGACCCAGTACTTC
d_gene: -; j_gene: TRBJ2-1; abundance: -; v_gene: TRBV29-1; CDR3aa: CSVEVGKNEQFF; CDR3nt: TGCAGCGTTGAAGTAGGTAAAAATGAGCAGTTCTTC
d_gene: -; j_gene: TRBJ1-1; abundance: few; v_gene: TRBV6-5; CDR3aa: CASSTTGRNTEAFF; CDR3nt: TGTGCCAGCAGTACTACCGGGCGGAACACTGAAGCTTTCTTT
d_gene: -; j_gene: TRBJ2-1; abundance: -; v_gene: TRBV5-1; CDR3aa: CAMGPRLTRLYNEQFF; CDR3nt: TGCGCGATGGGGCCCCGCCTCACTCGGCTATACAATGAGCAGTTCTTC
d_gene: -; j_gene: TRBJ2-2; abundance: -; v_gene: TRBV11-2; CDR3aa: CASSVFSGSGELFF; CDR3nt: TGTGCCAGCAGCGTCTTTTCAGGGAGTGGGGAGCTGTTTTTT
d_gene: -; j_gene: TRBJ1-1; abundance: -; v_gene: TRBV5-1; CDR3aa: CASSLSGGVLSPEAFF; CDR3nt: TGCGCCAGCAGCTTGAGCGGAGGAGTCCTCAGCCCTGAAGCTTTCTTT
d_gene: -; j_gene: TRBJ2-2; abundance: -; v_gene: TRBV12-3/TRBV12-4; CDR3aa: CASWTLNTGELFF; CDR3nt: TGTGCCAGCTGGACTCTGAACACCGGGGAGCTGTTTTTT
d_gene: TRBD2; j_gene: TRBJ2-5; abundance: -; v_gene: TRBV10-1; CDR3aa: CASSDRGVQETQYF; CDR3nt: TGCGCCAGCAGTGATCGGGGGGTCCAAGAGACCCAGTACTTC
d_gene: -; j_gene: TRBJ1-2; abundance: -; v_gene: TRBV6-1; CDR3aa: CASSEGTAYHNYGYTF; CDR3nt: TGTGCCAGCAGTGAAGGGACAGCATATCATAACTATGGCTACACCTTC
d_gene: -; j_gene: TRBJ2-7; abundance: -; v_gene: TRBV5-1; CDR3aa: CASSWVQGYEQYF; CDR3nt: TGCGCCAGCAGCTGGGTACAGGGTTACGAGCAGTACTTC
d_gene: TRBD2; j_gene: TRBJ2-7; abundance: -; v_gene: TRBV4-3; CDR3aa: CASSQFTSGGPISEQYF; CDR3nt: TGCGCCAGCAGCCAATTTACTAGCGGGGGTCCCATTTCCGAGCAGTACTTC
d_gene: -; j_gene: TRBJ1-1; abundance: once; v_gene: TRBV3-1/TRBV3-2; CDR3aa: CASSPNLNRVLGAFF; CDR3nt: TGTGCCAGCAGCCCAAACCTGAACAGGGTTCTGGGAGCTTTCTTT
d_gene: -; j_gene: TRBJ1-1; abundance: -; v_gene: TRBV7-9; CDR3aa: CASSGANTEAFF; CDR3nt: TGTGCCAGCAGTGGGGCGAACACTGAAGCTTTCTTT
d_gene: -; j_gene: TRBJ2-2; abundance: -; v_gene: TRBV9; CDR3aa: CASSVEGSTGELFF; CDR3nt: TGTGCCAGCAGCGTAGAAGGCAGCACCGGGGAGCTGTTTTTT
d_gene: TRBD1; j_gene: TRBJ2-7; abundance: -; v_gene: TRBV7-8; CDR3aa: CASSLAQGAFNEQYF; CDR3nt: TGTGCCAGCAGCTTAGCGCAGGGGGCGTTCAACGAGCAGTACTTC
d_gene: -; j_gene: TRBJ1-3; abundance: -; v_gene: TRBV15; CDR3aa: CATSRDRATGNTIYF; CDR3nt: TGTGCCACCAGCAGAGACAGAGCTACGGGAAACACCATATATTTT
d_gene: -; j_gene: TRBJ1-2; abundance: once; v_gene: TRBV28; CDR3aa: CASSQRSGYTF; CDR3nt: TGTGCCAGCAGCCAGAGAAGTGGCTACACCTTC
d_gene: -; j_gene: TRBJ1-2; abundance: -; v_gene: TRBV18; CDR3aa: CASSPITQGTYGYTF; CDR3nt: TGTGCCAGCTCACCAATTACGCAGGGGACCTATGGCTACACCTTC
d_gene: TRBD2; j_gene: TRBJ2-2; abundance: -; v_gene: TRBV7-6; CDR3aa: CASSLATFSPGGRNRAGELFF; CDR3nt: TGTGCCAGCAGCTTAGCGACTTTTTCCCCAGGCGGGAGAAATCGCGCCGGGGAGCTGTTTTTT
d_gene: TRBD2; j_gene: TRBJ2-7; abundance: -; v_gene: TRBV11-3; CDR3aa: CASSITAGSYEQYF; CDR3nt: TGTGCCAGCAGTATTACAGCGGGGTCCTACGAGCAGTACTTC
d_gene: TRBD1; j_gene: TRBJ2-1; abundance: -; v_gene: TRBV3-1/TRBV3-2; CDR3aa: CASSPRDSHNEQFF; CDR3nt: TGTGCCAGCAGCCCGAGGGACAGCCACAATGAGCAGTTCTTC
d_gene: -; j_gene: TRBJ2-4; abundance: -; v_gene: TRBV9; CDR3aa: CASSSKIEGDIQYF; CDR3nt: TGTGCCAGCAGCTCTAAAATCGAAGGGGACATTCAGTACTTC
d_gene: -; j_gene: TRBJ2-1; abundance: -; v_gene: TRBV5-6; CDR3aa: CASSLAIGGRYNEQFF; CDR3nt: TGTGCCAGCAGCTTGGCTATAGGCGGTAGGTACAATGAGCAGTTCTTC
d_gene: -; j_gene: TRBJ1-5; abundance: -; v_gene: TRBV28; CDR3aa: CASSLGAESHPQHF; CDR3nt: TGTGCCAGCAGTCTGGGGGCCGAATCCCACCCCCAGCATTTT
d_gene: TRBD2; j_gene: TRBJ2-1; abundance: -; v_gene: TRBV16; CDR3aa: CASSQSEIAGGAVF; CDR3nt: TGTGCCAGCAGCCAATCGGAAATAGCGGGAGGAGCGGTCTTC
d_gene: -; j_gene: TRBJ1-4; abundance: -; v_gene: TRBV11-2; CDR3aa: CASSLGRNNEKLFF; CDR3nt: TGTGCCAGCAGCTTAGGGCGGAATAATGAAAAACTGTTTTTT
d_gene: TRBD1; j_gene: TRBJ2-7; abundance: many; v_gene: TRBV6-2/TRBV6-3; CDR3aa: CASSYGQGADEQYF; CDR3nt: TGTGCCAGCAGTTACGGACAGGGGGCCGACGAGCAGTACTTC
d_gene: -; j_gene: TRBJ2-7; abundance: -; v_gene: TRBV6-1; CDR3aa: CASSEDRDSYEQYF; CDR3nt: TGTGCCAGCAGTGAAGATAGGGACTCCTACGAGCAGTACTTC
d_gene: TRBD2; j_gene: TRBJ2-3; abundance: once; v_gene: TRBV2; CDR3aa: CASKLGLAGGRGWKYF; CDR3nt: TGTGCCAGCAAATTGGGACTAGCGGGAGGTCGGGGATGGAAGTATTTT
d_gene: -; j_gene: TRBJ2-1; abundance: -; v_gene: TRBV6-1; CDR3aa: CASSERAWNEQFF; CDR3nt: TGTGCCAGCAGTGAGAGGGCTTGGAATGAGCAGTTCTTC
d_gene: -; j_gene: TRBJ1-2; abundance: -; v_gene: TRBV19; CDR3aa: CASSTLTGAANYGYTF; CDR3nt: TGTGCCAGTAGTACCCTCACGGGGGCAGCTAACTATGGCTACACCTTC
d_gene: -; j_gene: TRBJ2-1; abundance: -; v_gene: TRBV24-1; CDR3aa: CATSEPGTLSSYNEQFF; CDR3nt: TGTGCCACCAGTGAACCCGGGACGTTGAGCTCCTACAATGAGCAGTTCTTC
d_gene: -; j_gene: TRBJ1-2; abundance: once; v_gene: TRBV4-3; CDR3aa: CASSQDGRGSYGYTF; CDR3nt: TGCGCCAGCAGCCAAGATGGGAGGGGGAGCTATGGCTACACCTTC
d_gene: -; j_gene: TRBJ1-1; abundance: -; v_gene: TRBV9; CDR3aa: CASSVATGNTEAFF; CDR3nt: TGTGCCAGCAGCGTAGCTACAGGGAACACTGAAGCTTTCTTT
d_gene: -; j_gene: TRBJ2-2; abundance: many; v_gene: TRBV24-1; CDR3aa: CATSGGPGELFF; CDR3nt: TGTGCCACCAGTGGGGGGCCCGGGGAGCTGTTTTTT
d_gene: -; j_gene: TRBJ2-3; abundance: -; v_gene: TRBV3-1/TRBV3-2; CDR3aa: CASSPMVWSTDTQYF; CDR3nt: TGTGCCAGCAGCCCCATGGTCTGGAGCACAGATACGCAGTATTTT
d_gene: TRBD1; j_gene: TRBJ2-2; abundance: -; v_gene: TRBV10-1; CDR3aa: CASSPSGQGNTGELFF; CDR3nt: TGCGCCAGCAGTCCCTCGGGACAGGGAAACACCGGGGAGCTGTTTTTT
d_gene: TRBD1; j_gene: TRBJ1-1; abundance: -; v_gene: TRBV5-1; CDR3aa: CASSSQGTGAFF; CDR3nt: TGCGCCAGCAGCTCCCAGGGGACAGGAGCTTTCTTT
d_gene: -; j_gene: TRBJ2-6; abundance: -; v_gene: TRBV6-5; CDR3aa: CASNYRAGANVLTF; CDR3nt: TGTGCCAGCAACTACAGGGCTGGGGCCAACGTCCTGACTTTC
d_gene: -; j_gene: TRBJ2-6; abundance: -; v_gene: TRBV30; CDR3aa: CAWSPGISGANVLTF; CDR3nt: TGTGCCTGGAGTCCCGGTATCTCTGGGGCCAACGTCCTGACTTTC
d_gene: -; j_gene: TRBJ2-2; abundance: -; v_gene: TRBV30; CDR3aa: CAFRGFAATGELFF; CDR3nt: TGTGCCTTCCGGGGTTTTGCGGCCACCGGGGAGCTGTTTTTT
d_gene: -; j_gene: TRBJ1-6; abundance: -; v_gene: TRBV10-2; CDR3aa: CASSDLGSPLHF; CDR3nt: TGCGCCAGCAGTGATCTAGGGTCACCCCTCCACTTT
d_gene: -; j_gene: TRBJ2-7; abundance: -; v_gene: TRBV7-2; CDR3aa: CASSLVPGDSYEQYF; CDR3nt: TGTGCCAGCAGCCTCGTTCCAGGCGACTCCTACGAGCAGTACTTC